The 5 T cell receptor beta chains below all came from one sample that was sequenced in a study of T cells of healthy individuals. Via MiXCR, TCRdb re-called the 5' RACE reads, giving one row per CDR3 protein. Among nearly 100,000 distinct CDR3 sequences listed, about 16% were seen once. Source of these receptors: a human donor in good health.

A few counts support this clonotype. The chain is built from TRBV12-3 or TRBV12-4 and TRBJ2-3; D not resolved. This CDR3 has 12 amino acids. V dropped 6 bases and J dropped 0 bases, with 4 bases sitting between them. CDR3 protein: CASRVSTDTQYF. In DNA, the CDR3 is TGTGCCAGCAGGGTTAGCACAGATACGCAGTATTTT.

This chain links TRBV7-9 with TRBJ1-2; a possible D gene is TRBD1 (5 bases). The CDR3 loop spans 16 amino acids. V lost 6 bases and J 1 base, leaving 18 bases between the germline ends. CDR1 and CDR2 from the germline V gene are SEHNR and FQNEAQ (reference sequence). DNA of the CDR3: TGTGCCAGCAGGCGGGTAGGGCAGGGTAATAACTATGGCTACACCTTC. Its protein is CASRRVGQGNNYGYTF.

The genes are TRBV25-1 and TRBJ2-1; a possible D gene is TRBD2 (5 bases). The CDR3 spans 14 residues. The V end lost 7 bases, the J end lost 6 bases, and 16 bases lay between the germline ends. Germline loops: CDR1 MGHDK, CDR2 SYGVNS. Here the CDR3 reads CASTGFSDRNEQFF. The CDR3 bases are TGTGCCAGCACGGGATTTTCGGACCGCAATGAGCAGTTCTTC. The full variable domain, its missing parts supplied by reference TRBV25-1 and TRBJ2-1, is EADIYQTPRYLVIGTGKKITLECSQTMGHDKMYWYQQDPGMELHLIHYSYGVNSTEKGDLSSESTVSRIRTEHFPLTLESARPSHTSQYLCASTGFSDRNEQFFGPGTRLTVL.

This clonotype was observed a handful of times. J is TRBJ2-5 and V is TRBV10-3; 9 bases agree with TRBD2. J lost 2 bases, V lost 2 bases, and 3 bases had no gene match. The CDR3 totals 15 residues. Germline loops: CDR1 ENHRY, CDR2 SYGVKD. The CDR3 sequence: CAISETSGRQETQYF. In DNA form, the CDR3 reads TGTGCCATCAGTGAGACTAGCGGGCGGCAAGAGACCCAGTACTTC.

The chain links TRBV12-3 or TRBV12-4 to TRBJ1-5; D may be TRBD1 (6 bases). Trimming cost V 6 bases and J 3 bases, with 15 bases left between them. The CDR3 covers 15 residues. The CDR3 sequence: CASSLYRADNQPQHF. DNA for the CDR3: TGTGCCAGCAGCCTCTACAGGGCTGACAATCAGCCCCAGCATTTT.